Listed below are T cell receptor beta chains from one sample, sequenced in a study of blood T cell repertoires in COVID-19. Produced via immunoSEQ multiplex PCR; TCRdb's table is partial and in-frame only. The profile shows about 98,000 clones, 84% of them singletons. The specimen was peripheral blood. These receptors all come from a man aged 35-49 years with active or convalescent COVID-19. Each CDR3 is given with its conserved first and last residue. The D gene is left open where the match is weak. A row's size may be missing; if present it is once, few, many or a size class.

CDR3 protein | CDR3 DNA | V gene | clone size | D gene | J gene
CASSYIPGFDDTQYF | TGTGCCAGCAGCTACATCCCCGGGTTCGATGATACGCAGTATTTT | TRBV7-9 | few | . | TRBJ2-3
CASSGGTGAYEQYF | TGTGCCAGCTCAGGCGGGACAGGGGCCTACGAGCAGTACTTC | TRBV18 | . | TRBD1 | TRBJ2-7
CASSLTLAGGRHTGELFF | TGCGCCAGCAGCTTGACCCTAGCGGGGGGGCGTCACACCGGGGAGCTGTTTTTT | TRBV5-1 | . | TRBD2 | TRBJ2-2
CASSMPGGTYGYTF | TGTGCCAGCAGCATGCCGGGAGGAACTTATGGCTACACCTTC | TRBV3-1/TRBV3-2 | . | . | TRBJ1-2
CASSIQDGAGQETQYF | TGTGCCAGCAGCATTCAGGACGGAGCGGGTCAAGAGACCCAGTACTTC | TRBV5-5 | . | . | TRBJ2-5
CASRGEANYGYTF | TGCGCCAGCAGGGGCGAAGCTAACTATGGCTACACCTTC | TRBV4-1 | . | . | TRBJ1-2
CASGSGQALTF | TGTGCTAGTGGTAGCGGACAGGCGCTCACCTTC | TRBV12-5 | . | TRBD1 | TRBJ1-2
CASSGLMNTEAFF | TGTGCCAGCAGCGGGTTAATGAACACTGAAGCTTTCTTT | TRBV6-5 | . | . | TRBJ1-1
CASSLGGLNTEAFF | TGTGCCAGCAGCTTAGGGGGCCTGAACACTGAAGCTTTCTTT | TRBV7-9 | . | . | TRBJ1-1
CASLREGTQYF | TGTGCCAGCCTCCGGGAGGGGACCCAGTACTTC | TRBV2 | once | TRBD2 | TRBJ2-5
CASSGTGFEKLFF | TGTGCCAGCTCCGGGACAGGGTTTGAAAAACTGTTTTTT | TRBV19 | . | TRBD1 | TRBJ1-4
CASSPLGQGHQETQYF | TGTGCCAGCAGCCCCCTGGGACAGGGGCATCAAGAGACCCAGTACTTC | TRBV27 | . | TRBD1 | TRBJ2-5
CASSEGLYNSPLHF | TGTGCCAGCAGTGAGGGGCTCTATAATTCACCCCTCCACTTT | TRBV25-1 | . | . | TRBJ1-6
CASSRGLQTNEQFF | TGTGCCAGCAGTCGGGGTTTACAGACGAATGAGCAGTTCTTC | TRBV9 | . | . | TRBJ2-1
CASSYSPTGVKETQYF | TGTGCCAGCAGTTACTCCCCTACAGGGGTCAAAGAGACCCAGTACTTC | TRBV6-5 | . | TRBD1 | TRBJ2-5
CASSRTSGYEQYF | TGTGCCAGCAGCCGGACTAGCGGCTACGAGCAGTACTTC | TRBV12-3/TRBV12-4 | few | TRBD2 | TRBJ2-7
CASSGTDSNQPQHF | TGCGCCAGCAGTGGGACAGATAGCAATCAGCCCCAGCATTTT | TRBV10-1 | . | . | TRBJ1-5
CASSLGGFGQPQHF | TGTGCCAGTAGTCTGGGGGGTTTCGGTCAGCCCCAGCATTTT | TRBV19 | . | . | TRBJ1-5
CASSPVDNRGSGANVLTF | TGTGCCAGCTCACCAGTCGATAACCGGGGCTCTGGGGCCAACGTCCTGACTTTC | TRBV18 | . | . | TRBJ2-6
CASSSLGLAGGRETQYF | TGTGCCAGCAGCTCCTTAGGACTAGCGGGGGGCCGAGAGACCCAGTACTTC | TRBV7-3 | . | TRBD2 | TRBJ2-5
CASSQEQDSNQPQHF | TGTGCCAGCAGCCAAGAACAAGATAGCAATCAGCCCCAGCATTTT | TRBV4-2 | . | . | TRBJ1-5
CASRREDRHLGNPNTGELFF | TGTGCCAGTAGGCGGGAGGATAGACACCTAGGGAACCCGAACACCGGGGAGCTGTTTTTT | TRBV19 | . | TRBD2 | TRBJ2-2
CASRPGSRYNEQFF | TGTGCCAGCAGACCAGGGTCCAGATACAATGAGCAGTTCTTC | TRBV7-2 | . | . | TRBJ2-1
CASSFSAGANVLTF | TGCGCCAGCAGCTTCAGTGCTGGGGCCAACGTCCTGACTTTC | TRBV5-1 | medium-sized | . | TRBJ2-6
CASSPPTLTGVTEAFF | TGTGCCAGCAGTCCACCTACACTCACCGGAGTCACTGAAGCTTTCTTT | TRBV27 | . | . | TRBJ1-1
CASSNLMTGPEGTTEAFF | TGCGCCAGCAGCAACCTGATGACAGGTCCTGAAGGAACGACTGAAGCTTTCTTT | TRBV4-1 | . | . | TRBJ1-1
CASSVGTGDYSNQPQHF | TGTGCCAGCAGCGTAGGGACAGGAGATTATAGCAATCAGCCCCAGCATTTT | TRBV9 | . | TRBD1 | TRBJ1-5
CASSTGYRISYEQYF | TGTGCCAGCAGCACAGGCTACAGGATCTCCTACGAGCAGTACTTC | TRBV3-1/TRBV3-2 | . | . | TRBJ2-7
CASSSGPGSNQPQHF | TGTGCCAGCAGTTCAGGCCCAGGGAGCAATCAGCCCCAGCATTTT | TRBV28 | . | . | TRBJ1-5